These 5 T cell receptor beta chains originate from one sample sequenced in a study of blood T cells in healthy people across ages. Together with a sample-barcoded 5' primer, a J-beta primer mix was included in a second PCR lasting about 7 to 12 cycles. TCRdb passed the 5' RACE reads through MiXCR, listing each CDR3 protein once. This repertoire shows about 1.8 million distinct CDR3 sequences, just under 50% found once; its top ten account for approximately 2.1%. Sequenced input: blood. These receptors came from a woman in her thirties or forties in good health.

This chain uses TRBV7-9 with TRBJ2-6; D remains unclear. Trimming shortened V by 5 bases and J by 4 bases, and 15 bases separated the two germline ends. This CDR3 comprises 16 residues. Germline CDR1 and CDR2: SEHNR and FQNEAQ (reference sequence). The chain's CDR3 is CASSASTRLGANVLTF. The CDR3 bases are TGTGCCAGCAGCGCAAGTACAAGGTTAGGGGCCAACGTCCTGACTTTC.

This clonotype was counted a few times. The rearrangement uses TRBV7-9 and TRBJ2-6; maybe TRBD2 (5 bases). Germline values: CDR1 SEHNR, CDR2 FQNEAQ (reference sequence). The CDR3 extends over 12 amino acids. V was trimmed by 5 bases and J by 8 bases, leaving 7 bases between them. The CDR3 sequence: CASSRESNVLTF. CDR3 coding DNA: TGTGCCAGCAGCAGGGAGTCCAACGTCCTGACTTTC.

On this clonotype: The junction departs from the called germline gene at one end, perhaps through a read error. The V gene is TRBV5-4, the J gene TRBJ2-1, with TRBD2 matching over 9 bases. Germline CDR1 and CDR2: SGHNT and YYREEE (reference sequence). The CDR3 sequence is 16 residues long. DNA for the CDR3: TGTGCCGGCAGCTCCCACAGCGGGGGGAAGGGGGATGAGCAGTTCTTC. Its translation is CAGSSHSGGKGDEQFF.

The chain uses TRBV7-3 and TRBJ2-7, with TRBD1 matching 11 bases. CDR1 SGHTA and CDR2 FQGTGA come from the germline V gene. The CDR3 sequence is 14 residues long. Trimming cost V 5 bases and J 6 bases; bases outside gene matches: 6. The CDR3 loop reads CASSNGTGGCEQYF. DNA of the CDR3: TGTGCCAGCAGCAACGGGACAGGGGGTTGCGAGCAGTACTTC.

This clonotype was recorded a few times. V is TRBV6-1 and J is TRBJ2-6; possibly TRBD1 or TRBD2 for D (6 bases each). This CDR3 is 15 amino acids long. Germline CDR1 reads MNHNS; CDR2 reads SASEGT. V lost 8 bases, J lost 1 base, and 12 bases lay in between. The CDR3 coding sequence is TGTGCCAGCCTAGAGGGGGGTTCTGGGGCCAACGTCCTGACTTTC. It codes for CASLEGGSGANVLTF.